Listed below are T cell receptor beta chains from one sample, sequenced in a study of T-cell memory formation after mild COVID-19. MiXCR, run by TCRdb on the 5' RACE reads, gives a single entry per CDR3 protein. The table records some 180,000 distinct CDR3 sequences, 13% of them present only once. The specimen was PBMCs or a T cell subset sorted from them (not recorded which). Source of these receptors: a man aged 18 to 30 who had mild COVID-19 (a few samples of this study predate the infection). Cell type and time point are not known. The CDR3 runs from the conserved cysteine through the conserved F or W. The D gene is left open where the match is weak. Clone size, where shown, is once, few, many, or a class for clones that have expanded.

J gene,clone size,D gene,CDR3 length,V gene,CDR3 protein,CDR3 DNA
TRBJ2-3,many,TRBD2,16,TRBV5-6,CASSLRGGEGTDTQYF,TGTGCCAGCAGCTTGCGGGGGGGCGAGGGCACAGATACGCAGTATTTT
TRBJ2-5,-,TRBD2,16,TRBV5-1,CASSLGLAGGEETQYF,TGCGCCAGCAGCCTCGGACTAGCGGGGGGGGAAGAGACCCAGTACTTC
TRBJ2-5,many,TRBD2,18,TRBV7-9,CASSSPGHSGGISETQYF,TGTGCCAGCAGCTCCCCGGGGCATAGCGGGGGGATCTCGGAGACCCAGTACTTC
TRBJ1-1,-,-,15,TRBV12-3/TRBV12-4,CASSLRQLLNTEAFF,TGTGCCAGCAGTTTACGGCAGCTCTTGAACACTGAAGCTTTCTTT
TRBJ1-4,-,TRBD1,14,TRBV9,CASSRGQENEKLFF,TGTGCCAGCAGCCGCGGACAGGAGAATGAAAAACTGTTTTTT
TRBJ1-2,-,-,15,TRBV5-1,CASSLGGFDNYGYTF,TGCGCCAGCAGCTTGGGGGGGTTTGATAACTATGGCTACACCTTC
TRBJ2-5,-,TRBD1,15,TRBV7-9,CASSLMGQSQETQYF,TGTGCCAGCAGCTTAATGGGACAGAGCCAAGAGACCCAGTACTTC
TRBJ1-2,many,-,14,TRBV20-1,CSAAQGTANYGYTF,TGCAGTGCCGCACAGGGAACGGCTAACTATGGCTACACCTTC
TRBJ2-3,-,-,14,TRBV12-3/TRBV12-4,CASSSTSSGNTQYF,TGTGCCAGCAGCTCCACCAGCAGTGGGAATACGCAGTATTTT
TRBJ1-2,few,TRBD1,13,TRBV20-1,CSAWTGTNYGYTF,TGCAGTGCTTGGACAGGGACTAACTATGGCTACACCTTC
TRBJ1-6,-,-,12,TRBV12-3/TRBV12-4,CASSFGGSPLHF,TGTGCCAGCAGTTTTGGCGGTTCACCCCTCCACTTT
TRBJ1-4,-,TRBD1,15,TRBV19,CASSIRDSNNEKLFF,TGTGCCAGTAGTATACGGGACAGTAATAATGAAAAACTGTTTTTT
TRBJ1-5,few,-,15,TRBV2,CASARDSYSNQPQHF,TGTGCCAGCGCCAGAGACAGTTATAGCAATCAGCCCCAGCATTTT
TRBJ2-1,few,-,16,TRBV5-1,CASSSESAGRINEQFF,TGCGCCAGCAGCTCTGAGTCGGCAGGGAGGATCAATGAGCAGTTCTTC
TRBJ2-1,many,-,12,TRBV20-1,CSARDSLTEQFF,TGCAGTGCTAGAGATTCCCTTACTGAGCAGTTCTTC
TRBJ1-1,few,-,15,TRBV7-6,CASSTKARANTEAFF,TGTGCCAGCAGCACCAAAGCCAGGGCGAACACTGAAGCTTTCTTT
TRBJ1-4,few,-,13,TRBV20-1,CSAIWGGNEKLFF,TGCAGTGCCATCTGGGGGGGTAATGAAAAACTGTTTTTT
TRBJ1-3,-,-,15,TRBV6-5,CASSWGTSSGNTIYF,TGTGCCAGCAGTTGGGGTACTTCCTCTGGAAACACCATATATTTT
TRBJ1-1,-,-,13,TRBV30,CAWSINGVTEAFF,TGTGCCTGGAGCATTAACGGGGTCACTGAAGCTTTCTTT
TRBJ2-1,-,-,11,TRBV12-3/TRBV12-4,CASSIRSEQFF,TGTGCCAGCAGTATACGCAGTGAGCAGTTCTTC
TRBJ1-6,-,-,16,TRBV28,CASSLRAGVVGSPLHF,TGTGCCAGCAGTTTACGGGCTGGAGTAGTCGGGTCACCCCTCCACTTT
TRBJ1-3,few,-,15,TRBV5-1,CASTVGSSSGNTIYF,TGCGCCAGCACCGTGGGGAGTAGCTCTGGAAACACCATATATTTT
TRBJ2-5,-,TRBD2,14,TRBV6-6,CASRSGGGRKTQYF,TGTGCCAGCAGGAGCGGCGGGGGTCGTAAGACCCAGTACTTC
TRBJ1-4,-,-,13,TRBV7-6,CASSRDRAQKLFF,TGTGCCAGCAGCCGCGACCGGGCCCAAAAACTGTTTTTT
TRBJ1-6,-,-,15,TRBV7-3,CASSLTGQGNSPLHF,TGTGCCAGCAGCTTAACGGGGCAGGGGAATTCACCCCTCCACTTT
TRBJ2-3,-,-,12,TRBV5-1,CASSTEGDTQYF,TGCGCCAGCAGCACGGAAGGAGATACGCAGTATTTT
TRBJ2-4,-,-,13,TRBV3-1,CASSPRGSGIQYF,TGTGCCAGCAGCCCCCGGGGGTCAGGCATTCAGTACTTC
TRBJ1-5,many,TRBD1,15,TRBV4-1,CASRPTGGINQPQHF,TGCGCCAGCAGACCCACAGGGGGCATCAATCAGCCCCAGCATTTT
TRBJ2-3,many,TRBD2,16,TRBV7-2,CASSPGLAGVTDTQYF,TGTGCCAGCAGCCCCGGACTAGCGGGGGTCACAGATACGCAGTATTTT
TRBJ2-4,-,-,15,TRBV10-3,CAISEQDRRGNIKYF,TGTGCCATCAGTGAGCAGGACAGGAGGGGAAACATTAAGTACTTC